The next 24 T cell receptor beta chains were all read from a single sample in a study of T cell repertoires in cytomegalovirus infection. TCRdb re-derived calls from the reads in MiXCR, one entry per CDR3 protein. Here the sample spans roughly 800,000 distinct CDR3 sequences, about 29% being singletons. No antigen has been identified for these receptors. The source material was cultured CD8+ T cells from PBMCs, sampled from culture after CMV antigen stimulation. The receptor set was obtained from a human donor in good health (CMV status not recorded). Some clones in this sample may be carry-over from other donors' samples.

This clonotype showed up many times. The CDR3 sequence is CASSLVGLAGSPTSYNEQFF. In DNA, the CDR3 is TGTGCCAGCAGCTTAGTGGGCCTAGCGGGGTCGCCGACCTCCTACAATGAGCAGTTCTTC. The chain has TRBV7-2 and TRBJ2-1; 9 nucleotides match TRBD2. The V gene's germline CDR1 is SGHTA and CDR2 FQGNSA. With 1 base clipped from V and 0 bases from J, the junction kept 13 bases outside the gene matches. This CDR3 spans 20 amino acids. The variable domain in full, with the rest retrieved from reference TRBV7-2 and TRBJ2-1, is GAGVSQSPSNKVTEKGKDVELRCDPISGHTALYWYRQSLGQGLEFLIYFQGNSAPDKSGLPSDRFSAERTGGSVSTLTIQRTQQEDSAVYLCASSLVGLAGSPTSYNEQFFGPGTRLTVL.

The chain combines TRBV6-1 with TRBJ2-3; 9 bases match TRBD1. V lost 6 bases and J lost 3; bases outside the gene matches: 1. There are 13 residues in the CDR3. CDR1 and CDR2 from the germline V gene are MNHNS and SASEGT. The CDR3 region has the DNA TGTGCCAGCAGGGGACAGGGTACAGATACGCAGTATTTT. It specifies CASRGQGTDTQYF.

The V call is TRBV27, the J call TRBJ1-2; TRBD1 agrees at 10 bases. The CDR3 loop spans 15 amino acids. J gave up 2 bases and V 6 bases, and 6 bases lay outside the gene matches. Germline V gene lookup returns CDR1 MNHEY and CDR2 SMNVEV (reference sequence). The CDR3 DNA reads TGTGCCAGCAGGTCCGGGACAGGGGCCAACTATGGCTACACCTTC. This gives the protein CASRSGTGANYGYTF.

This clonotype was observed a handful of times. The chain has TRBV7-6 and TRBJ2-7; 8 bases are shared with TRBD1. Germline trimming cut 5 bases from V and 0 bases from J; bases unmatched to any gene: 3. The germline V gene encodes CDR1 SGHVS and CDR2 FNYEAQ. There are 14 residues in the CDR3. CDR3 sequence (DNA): TGTGCCAGCAGCGCGACAGGGGACTCCTACGAGCAGTACTTC. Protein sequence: CASSATGDSYEQYF.

The CDR3 protein is CASSSYQQRNYEQYV. DNA for the CDR3: TGTGCCAGCAGTTCCTATCAACAGCGCAACTACGAGCAGTACGTC. This chain uses TRBV28 with TRBJ2-7; D remains unclear. V lost 4 bases, J lost 3 bases, and 16 bases lay in between. Germline assignment: CDR1 MDHEN and CDR2 SYDVKM. The length of the CDR3 is 15 residues.

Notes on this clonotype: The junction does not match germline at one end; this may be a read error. The CDR3 DNA sequence: TGTGCCAGCAGCTGGGGGCGGGCTTCTAGCACAGATACGCAGTATTTT. Its translation is CASSWGRASSTDTQYF. The chain has TRBV5-3 and TRBJ2-3, with D perhaps matching TRBD1 (6 bases). TRBV5-3 is placed among ORFs of uncertain function. CDR3 length: 16 amino acids.

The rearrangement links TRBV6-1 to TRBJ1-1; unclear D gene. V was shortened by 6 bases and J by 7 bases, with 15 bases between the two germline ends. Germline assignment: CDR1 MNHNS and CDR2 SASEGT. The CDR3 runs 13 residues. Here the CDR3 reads CASRTRLGGEAFF. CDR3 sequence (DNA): TGTGCCAGCAGGACCCGGCTCGGCGGTGAAGCTTTCTTT.

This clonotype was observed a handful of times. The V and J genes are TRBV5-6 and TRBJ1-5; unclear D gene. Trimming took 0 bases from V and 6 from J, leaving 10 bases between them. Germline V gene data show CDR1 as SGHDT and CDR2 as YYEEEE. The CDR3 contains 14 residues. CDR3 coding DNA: TGTGCCAGCAGCTTGGATGGGTTAGGTCAGCCCCAGCATTTT. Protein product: CASSLDGLGQPQHF.

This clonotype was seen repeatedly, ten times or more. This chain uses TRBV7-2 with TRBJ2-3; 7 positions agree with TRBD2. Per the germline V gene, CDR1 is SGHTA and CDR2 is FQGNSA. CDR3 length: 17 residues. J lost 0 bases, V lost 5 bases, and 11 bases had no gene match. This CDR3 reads CASSLNPASGSTDTQYF. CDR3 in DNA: TGTGCCAGCAGCCTCAACCCAGCTAGCGGAAGCACAGATACGCAGTATTTT.

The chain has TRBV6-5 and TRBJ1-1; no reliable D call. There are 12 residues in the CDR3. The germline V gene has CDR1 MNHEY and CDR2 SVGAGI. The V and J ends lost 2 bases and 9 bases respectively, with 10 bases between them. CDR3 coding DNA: TGTGCCAGCAGTTACAGGGTAGGGAAAGCTTTCTTT. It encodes CASSYRVGKAFF.

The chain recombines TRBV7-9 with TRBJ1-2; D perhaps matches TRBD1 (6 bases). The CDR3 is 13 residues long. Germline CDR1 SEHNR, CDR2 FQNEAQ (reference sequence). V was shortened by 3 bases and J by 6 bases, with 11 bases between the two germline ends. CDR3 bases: TGTGCCAGCAGCTTTAGGGGGGTCCATGGCTACACCTTC. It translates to CASSFRGVHGYTF.

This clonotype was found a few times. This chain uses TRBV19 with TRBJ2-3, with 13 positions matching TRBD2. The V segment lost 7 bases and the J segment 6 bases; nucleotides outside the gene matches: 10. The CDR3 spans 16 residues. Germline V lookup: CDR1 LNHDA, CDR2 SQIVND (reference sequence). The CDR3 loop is CASTLTSGGPTDTQYF. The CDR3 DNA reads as TGTGCCAGTACCCTGACTAGCGGGGGGCCGACCGATACGCAGTATTTT.

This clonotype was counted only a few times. The CDR3 bases are TGTGCCAGCAGCTTAGCTCTCGGGGCTAATCAGCCCCAGCATTTT. Encoded protein: CASSLALGANQPQHF. The rearrangement joins TRBV7-6 to TRBJ1-5, with D perhaps matching TRBD1 (5 bases). Deletions cut 0 bases from V and 4 bases from J, with 10 bases between. This CDR3 has 15 residues. Germline CDR1 is SGHVS and CDR2 is FNYEAQ.

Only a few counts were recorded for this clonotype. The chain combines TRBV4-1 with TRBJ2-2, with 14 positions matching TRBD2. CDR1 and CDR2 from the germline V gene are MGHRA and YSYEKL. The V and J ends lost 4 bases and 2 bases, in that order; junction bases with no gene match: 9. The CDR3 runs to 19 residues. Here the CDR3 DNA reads TGCGCCAGCAGCCGTAGACTAGCGGGGGGGGATCTAAACACCGGGGAGCTGTTTTTT. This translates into CASSRRLAGGDLNTGELFF.

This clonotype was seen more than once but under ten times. In DNA, the CDR3 is TGTGCCAGCAGTTACCGGGGGGACAGGGACTACACAAGCAATCAGCCCCAGCATTTT. This sequence encodes CASSYRGDRDYTSNQPQHF. This chain uses TRBV6-2 or TRBV6-3 with TRBJ1-5, with 9 bases aligning to TRBD1. The length of the CDR3 is 19 residues. The ends lost 2 bases at V and 1 base at J; junction bases unmatched: 12. CDR1 is MNHEY, CDR2 SVGEGT, per germline.

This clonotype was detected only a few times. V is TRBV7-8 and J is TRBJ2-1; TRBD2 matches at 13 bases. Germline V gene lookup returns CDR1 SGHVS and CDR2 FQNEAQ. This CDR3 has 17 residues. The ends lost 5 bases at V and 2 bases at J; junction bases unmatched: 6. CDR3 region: CASSLGLAGVTYNEQFF. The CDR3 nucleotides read TGTGCCAGCAGCCTTGGACTAGCGGGGGTAACCTACAATGAGCAGTTCTTC.

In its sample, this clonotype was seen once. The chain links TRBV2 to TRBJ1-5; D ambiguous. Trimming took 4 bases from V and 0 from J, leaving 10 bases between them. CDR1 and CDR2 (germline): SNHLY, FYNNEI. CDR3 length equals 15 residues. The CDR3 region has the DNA TGTGCCAGCAGTGGCTGGGTTTATAGCAATCAGCCCCAGCATTTT. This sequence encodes CASSGWVYSNQPQHF.

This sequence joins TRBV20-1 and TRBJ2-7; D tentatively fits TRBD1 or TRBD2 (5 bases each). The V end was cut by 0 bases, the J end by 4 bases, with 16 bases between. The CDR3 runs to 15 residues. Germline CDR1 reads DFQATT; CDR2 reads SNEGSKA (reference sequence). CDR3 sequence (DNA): TGCAGTGCTAGAGATCCGGGACGACGCCTTTACGAGCAGTACTTC. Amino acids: CSARDPGRRLYEQYF.

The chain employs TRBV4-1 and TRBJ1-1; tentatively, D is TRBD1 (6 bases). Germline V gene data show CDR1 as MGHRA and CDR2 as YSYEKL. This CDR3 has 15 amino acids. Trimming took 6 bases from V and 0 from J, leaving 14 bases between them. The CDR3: CASRDRDIMNTEAFF. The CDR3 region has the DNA TGCGCCAGCAGGGACCGGGACATCATGAACACTGAAGCTTTCTTT.

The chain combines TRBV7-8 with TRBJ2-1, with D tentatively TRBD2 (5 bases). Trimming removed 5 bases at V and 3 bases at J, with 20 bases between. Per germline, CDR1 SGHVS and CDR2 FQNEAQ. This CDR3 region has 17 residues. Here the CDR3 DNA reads TGTGCCAGCAGCCTCATTGGTTGGGGAGCGGACTACAATGAGCAGTTCTTC. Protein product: CASSLIGWGADYNEQFF.

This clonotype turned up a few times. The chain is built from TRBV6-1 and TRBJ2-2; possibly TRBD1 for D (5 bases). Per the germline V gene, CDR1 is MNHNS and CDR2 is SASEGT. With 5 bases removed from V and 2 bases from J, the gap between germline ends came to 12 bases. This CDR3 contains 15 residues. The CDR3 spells CASSQWTSNTGELFF. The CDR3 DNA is TGTGCCAGCAGTCAATGGACATCCAACACCGGGGAGCTGTTTTTT.

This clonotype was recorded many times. CDR3 amino acids: CASSPPGHRDRGIYEQFF. DNA of the CDR3: TGTGCCAGCAGCCCTCCCGGACACCGGGACAGGGGGATCTATGAGCAGTTCTTC. The rearrangement uses TRBV7-2 and TRBJ2-1; 11 positions match TRBD1. J was trimmed by 8 bases and V by 5 bases; bases with no gene match: 17. The V gene's germline CDR1 is SGHTA and CDR2 FQGNSA. The CDR3 covers 18 residues.

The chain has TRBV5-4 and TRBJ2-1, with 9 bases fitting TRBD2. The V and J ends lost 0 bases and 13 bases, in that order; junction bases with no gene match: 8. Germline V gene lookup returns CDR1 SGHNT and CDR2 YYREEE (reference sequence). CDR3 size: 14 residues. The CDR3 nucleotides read TGTGCCAGCAGCTTGGGAGAGGTAGCGGGGGAACAGTTCTTC. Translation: CASSLGEVAGEQFF.

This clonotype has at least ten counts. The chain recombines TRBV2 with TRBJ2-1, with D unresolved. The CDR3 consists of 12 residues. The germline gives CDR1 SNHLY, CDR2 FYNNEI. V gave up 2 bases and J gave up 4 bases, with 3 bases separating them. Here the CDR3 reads CASSESYNEQFF. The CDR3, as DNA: TGTGCCAGCAGTGAAAGTTACAATGAGCAGTTCTTC.